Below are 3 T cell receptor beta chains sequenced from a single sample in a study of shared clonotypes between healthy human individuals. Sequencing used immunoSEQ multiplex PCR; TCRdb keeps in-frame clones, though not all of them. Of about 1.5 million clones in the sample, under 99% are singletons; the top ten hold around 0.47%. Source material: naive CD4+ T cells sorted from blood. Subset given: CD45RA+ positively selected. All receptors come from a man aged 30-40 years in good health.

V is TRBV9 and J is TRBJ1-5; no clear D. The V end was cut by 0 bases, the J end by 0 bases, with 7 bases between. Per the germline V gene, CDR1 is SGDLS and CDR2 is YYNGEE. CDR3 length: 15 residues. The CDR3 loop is CASSVERDSNQPQHF. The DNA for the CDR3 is TGTGCCAGCAGCGTAGAAAGGGATAGCAATCAGCCCCAGCATTTT.

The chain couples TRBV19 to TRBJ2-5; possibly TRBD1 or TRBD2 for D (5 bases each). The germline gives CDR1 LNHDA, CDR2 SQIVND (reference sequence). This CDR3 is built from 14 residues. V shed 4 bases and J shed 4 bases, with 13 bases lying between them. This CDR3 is CASSTGTNLETQYF. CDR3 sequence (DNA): TGTGCCAGTAGTACCGGGACGAACTTAGAGACCCAGTACTTC.

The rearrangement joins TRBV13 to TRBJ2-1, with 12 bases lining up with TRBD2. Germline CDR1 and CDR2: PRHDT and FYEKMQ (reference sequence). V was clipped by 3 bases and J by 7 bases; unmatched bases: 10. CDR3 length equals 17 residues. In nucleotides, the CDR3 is TGTGCCAGCAGCTTGGGGCGGCTAGCGGGAGGGAGGAATGAGCAGTTCTTC. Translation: CASSLGRLAGGRNEQFF.